The clone carrying this TCR beta chain is categorized as medium-sized. Antigen: not known. This entry comes from a study of T and B cells in COVID-19 patients. The CDR3 runs to 19 residues. Trimming cost V 3 bases and J 1 base; bases outside gene matches: 16. CDR1 and CDR2 (germline): MNHEY, SMNVEV (reference sequence). Multiplex PCR with BIOMED2 TRB-A/B primer pools amplified TRB rearrangements. MiXCR, run by TCRdb on the multiplex PCR reads, gives a single entry per CDR3 protein. Altogether about 14,000 distinct CDR3 sequences are present, more than 25% being singletons, with the ten largest covering about 6.5%. Each TRB amplification used 250-500 ng of genomic DNA from blood. Study-level results: In COVID-19 patients, T cell receptor beta variable and joining gene use was reportedly strongly skewed.

The sequencing input was blood. The receptor comes from a human donor who had recovered from COVID-19. This chain joins TRBV27 and TRBJ2-3; the match to TRBD2 covers 7 bases. The CDR3 nucleotides are TGTGCCAGCAGTTTGTACGCGACTAGCTGGACGTCCGGCACAGATACGCAGTATTTT. This encodes CASSLYATSWTSGTDTQYF.